The T cell receptor beta chain described here comes from a study of regulatory T cells in long-lasting Graves disease. Study information: Newly diagnosed Graves' patients had taken antithyroid drugs under 3 months.

As to time point: newly diagnosed GD, antithyroid drugs for less than 3 months. The TCR library was made from RNA extracted from PBMCs. The CDR3 runs 16 residues. Trimming took off 0 bases at V and 5 bases at J, with 16 bases between the two ends. The authors built TCR beta libraries using iRepertoire HTBI primers and Arm-PCR of CDR3 regions. TCRdb itself ran the multiplex PCR reads through MiXCR, one entry per CDR3 protein. Found here are 390,000 or so distinct CDR3 sequences, about an eighth of them singletons; the top ten hold 15% to 20%. The sample was also linked to a second study, of T cells in Graves' hyperthyroidism and ophthalmopathy.

This chain connects TRBV12-3 or TRBV12-4 to TRBJ1-2; D remains unclear. This TCR derives from a woman aged 18 to 35 with Graves disease. The sample here was peripheral blood mononuclear cells (PBMCs), taken at new diagnosis, from a patient treated with antithyroid drugs. CDR3 protein: CASSLAPRVVVYGYTF. CDR3 in DNA: TGTGCCAGCAGTTTAGCCCCTCGAGTAGTCGTATATGGCTACACCTTC.